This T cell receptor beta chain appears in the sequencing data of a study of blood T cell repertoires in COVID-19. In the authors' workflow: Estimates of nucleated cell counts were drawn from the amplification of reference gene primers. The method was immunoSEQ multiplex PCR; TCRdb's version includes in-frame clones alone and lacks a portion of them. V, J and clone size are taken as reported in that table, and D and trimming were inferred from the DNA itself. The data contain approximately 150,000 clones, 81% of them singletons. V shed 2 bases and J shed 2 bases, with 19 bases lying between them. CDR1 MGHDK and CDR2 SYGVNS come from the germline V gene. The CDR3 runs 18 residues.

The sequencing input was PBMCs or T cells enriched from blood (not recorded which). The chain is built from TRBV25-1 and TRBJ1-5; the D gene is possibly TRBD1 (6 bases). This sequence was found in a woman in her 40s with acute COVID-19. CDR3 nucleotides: TGTGCCAGCAGTGAAGGGGGGGCGGAGGGTTCTGGCAATCAGCCCCAGCATTTT. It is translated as CASSEGGAEGSGNQPQHF.